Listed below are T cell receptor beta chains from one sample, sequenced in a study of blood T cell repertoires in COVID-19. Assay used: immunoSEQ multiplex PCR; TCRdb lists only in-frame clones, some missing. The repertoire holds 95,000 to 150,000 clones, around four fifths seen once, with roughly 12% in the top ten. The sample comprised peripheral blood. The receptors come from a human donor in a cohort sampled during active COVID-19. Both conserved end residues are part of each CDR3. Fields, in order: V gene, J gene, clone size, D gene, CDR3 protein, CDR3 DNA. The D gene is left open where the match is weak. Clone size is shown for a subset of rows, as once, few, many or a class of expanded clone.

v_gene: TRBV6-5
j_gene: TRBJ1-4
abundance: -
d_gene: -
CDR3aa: CASRTGANEKLFF
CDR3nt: TGTGCCAGCAGAACAGGAGCTAATGAAAAACTGTTTTTT

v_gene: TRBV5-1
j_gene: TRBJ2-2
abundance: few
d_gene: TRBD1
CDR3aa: CASSSLPGQGTGELFF
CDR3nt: TGCGCCAGCAGCTCGCTCCCGGGACAGGGGACCGGGGAGCTGTTTTTT

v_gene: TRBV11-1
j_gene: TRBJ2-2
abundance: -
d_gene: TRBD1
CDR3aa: CASSSTTGEYTGELFF
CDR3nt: TGTGCCAGCAGCTCCACGACAGGGGAATACACCGGGGAGCTGTTTTTT

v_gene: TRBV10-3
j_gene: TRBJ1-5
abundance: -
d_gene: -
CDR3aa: CAIQTGYNQPQHF
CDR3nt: TGTGCCATCCAAACAGGGTACAATCAGCCCCAGCATTTT

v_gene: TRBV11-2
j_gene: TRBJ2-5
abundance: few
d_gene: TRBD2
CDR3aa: CASSLVGGGAGETQYF
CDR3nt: TGTGCCAGCAGCTTAGTTGGCGGGGGGGCCGGAGAGACCCAGTACTTC

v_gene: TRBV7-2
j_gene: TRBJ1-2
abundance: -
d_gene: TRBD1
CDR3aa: CASTSQDRGYGYTF
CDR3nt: TGTGCCAGCACTTCCCAGGACAGGGGCTATGGCTACACCTTC

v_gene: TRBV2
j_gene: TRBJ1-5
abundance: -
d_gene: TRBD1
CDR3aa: CASSSQGANSNQPQHF
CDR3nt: TGTGCCAGCAGTTCACAGGGGGCGAATAGCAATCAGCCCCAGCATTTT

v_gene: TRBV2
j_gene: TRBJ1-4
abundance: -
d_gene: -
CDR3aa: CASSEPPVNEKLFF
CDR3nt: TGTGCCAGCAGTGAACCACCGGTTAATGAAAAACTGTTTTTT

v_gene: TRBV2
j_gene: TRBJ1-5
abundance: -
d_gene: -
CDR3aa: CASSGSGNNNQPQHF
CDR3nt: TGTGCCAGCAGTGGGTCAGGGAATAACAATCAGCCCCAGCATTTT

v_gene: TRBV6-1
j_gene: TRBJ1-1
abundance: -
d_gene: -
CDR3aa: CASSETRVNTEAFF
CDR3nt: TGTGCCAGCAGTGAAACCAGGGTGAACACTGAAGCTTTCTTT

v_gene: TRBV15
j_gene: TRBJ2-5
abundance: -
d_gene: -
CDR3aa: CATSREGGGGETQYF
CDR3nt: TGTGCCACCAGCAGAGAGGGGGGGGGCGGGGAGACCCAGTACTTC

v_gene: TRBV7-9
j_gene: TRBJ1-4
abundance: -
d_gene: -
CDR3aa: CASSLGLGRTNEKLFF
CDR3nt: TGTGCCAGCAGCTTAGGGCTGGGCAGAACTAATGAAAAACTGTTTTTT

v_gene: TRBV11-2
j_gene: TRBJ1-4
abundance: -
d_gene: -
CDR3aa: CASSLARGSTNEKLFF
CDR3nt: TGTGCCAGCAGCTTAGCTCGGGGATCAACTAATGAAAAACTGTTTTTT

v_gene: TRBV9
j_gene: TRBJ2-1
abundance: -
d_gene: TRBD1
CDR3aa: CASSVGGQGVPNEQFF
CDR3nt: TGTGCCAGCAGCGTAGGGGGACAGGGGGTACCTAATGAGCAGTTCTTC

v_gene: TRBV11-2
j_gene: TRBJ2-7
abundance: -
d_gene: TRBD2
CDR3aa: CASSVSGGEPMYEQYF
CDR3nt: TGTGCCAGCAGCGTCAGCGGGGGCGAACCTATGTACGAGCAGTACTTC

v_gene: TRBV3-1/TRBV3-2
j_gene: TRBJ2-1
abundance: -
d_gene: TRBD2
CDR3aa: CASSLLAGHTYNEQFF
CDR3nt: TGTGCCAGCAGTCTTCTAGCGGGGCATACCTACAATGAGCAGTTCTTC

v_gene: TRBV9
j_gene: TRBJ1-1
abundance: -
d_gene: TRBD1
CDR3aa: CASSPWDSYNTEAFF
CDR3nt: TGTGCCAGCAGCCCTTGGGACAGTTACAACACTGAAGCTTTCTTT

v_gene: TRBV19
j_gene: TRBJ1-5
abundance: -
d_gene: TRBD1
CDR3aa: CASSPLGQGGNQPQHF
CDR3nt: TGTGCCAGTAGCCCCCTGGGACAGGGGGGCAATCAGCCCCAGCATTTT

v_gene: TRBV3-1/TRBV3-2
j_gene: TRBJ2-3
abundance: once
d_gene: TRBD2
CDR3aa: CASSQGRGTDTQYF
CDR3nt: TGTGCCAGCAGCCAAGGGCGGGGGACAGATACGCAGTATTTT

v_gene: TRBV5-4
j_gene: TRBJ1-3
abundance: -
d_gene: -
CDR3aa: CASSFAGTGNTIYF
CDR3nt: TGTGCCAGCAGCTTCGCAGGGACTGGAAACACCATATATTTT

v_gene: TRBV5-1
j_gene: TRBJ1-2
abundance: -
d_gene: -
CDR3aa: CASSYLDSSYGYTF
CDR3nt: TGCGCCAGCAGCTACCTGGACAGCAGCTATGGCTACACCTTC

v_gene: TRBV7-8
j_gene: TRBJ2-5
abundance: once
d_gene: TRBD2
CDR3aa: CASGSGGAGETQYF
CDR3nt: TGTGCCAGCGGGAGCGGGGGGGCCGGAGAGACCCAGTACTTC

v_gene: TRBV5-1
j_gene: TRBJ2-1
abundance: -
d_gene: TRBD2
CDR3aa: CASESGGSMNEQFF
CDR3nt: TGCGCCAGCGAAAGCGGGGGGTCTATGAATGAGCAGTTCTTC

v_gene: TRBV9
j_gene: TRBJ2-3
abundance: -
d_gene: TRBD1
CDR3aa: CASSVGGTGGSFTDTQYF
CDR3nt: TGTGCCAGCAGCGTAGGCGGGACAGGGGGCTCCTTCACAGATACGCAGTATTTT

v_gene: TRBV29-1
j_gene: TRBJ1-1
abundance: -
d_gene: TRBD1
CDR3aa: CSVDRGPNTEAFF
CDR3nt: TGCAGCGTTGACAGGGGGCCGAACACTGAAGCTTTCTTT

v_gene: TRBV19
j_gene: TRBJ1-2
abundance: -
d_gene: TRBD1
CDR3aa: CASGDSRRPSHYGYTF
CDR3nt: TGTGCCAGTGGGGACAGTAGACGTCCCAGCCACTATGGCTACACCTTC

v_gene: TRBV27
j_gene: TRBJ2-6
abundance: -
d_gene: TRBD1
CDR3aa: CASSRTGEFWSGANVLTF
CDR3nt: TGTGCCAGCAGCCGAACAGGGGAATTTTGGTCTGGGGCCAACGTCCTGACTTTC

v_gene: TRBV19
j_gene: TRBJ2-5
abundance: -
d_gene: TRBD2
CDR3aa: CASSMVLAGGPGETQYF
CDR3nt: TGTGCCAGTAGTATGGTGCTAGCGGGGGGGCCGGGAGAGACCCAGTACTTC

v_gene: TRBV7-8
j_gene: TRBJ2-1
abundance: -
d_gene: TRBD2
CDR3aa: CASSSTSGGYNEQFF
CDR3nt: TGTGCCAGCAGCTCCACTAGCGGGGGATACAATGAGCAGTTCTTC

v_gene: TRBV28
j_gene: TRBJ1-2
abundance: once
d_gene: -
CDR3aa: CASSGDMGYNYGYTF
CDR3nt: TGTGCCAGCAGTGGGGACATGGGGTATAACTATGGCTACACCTTC

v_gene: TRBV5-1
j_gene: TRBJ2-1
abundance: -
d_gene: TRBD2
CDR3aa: CASSLRGGPSSYNEQFF
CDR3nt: TGCGCCAGCAGCTTGCGGGGGGGCCCGAGCTCCTACAATGAGCAGTTCTTC

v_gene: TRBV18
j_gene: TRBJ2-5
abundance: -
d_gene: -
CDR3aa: CASSPNRKETQYF
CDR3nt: TGTGCCAGCTCACCGAACAGAAAAGAGACCCAGTACTTC

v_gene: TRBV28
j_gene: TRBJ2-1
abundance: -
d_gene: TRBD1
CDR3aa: CVSLGTGRINEQFF
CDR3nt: TGTGTTTCACTCGGGACAGGAAGGATCAATGAGCAGTTCTTC

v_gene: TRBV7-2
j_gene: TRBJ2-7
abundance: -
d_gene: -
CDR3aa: CASSPAGDGVYEQYF
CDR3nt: TGTGCCAGCAGCCCAGCAGGGGACGGAGTCTACGAGCAGTACTTC

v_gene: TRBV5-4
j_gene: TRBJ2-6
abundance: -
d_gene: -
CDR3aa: CASSLRGGANVLTF
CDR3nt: TGTGCCAGCAGCTTGAGAGGTGGGGCCAACGTCCTGACTTTC

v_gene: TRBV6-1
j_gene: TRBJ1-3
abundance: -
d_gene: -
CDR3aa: CASSETFAGSGNTIYF
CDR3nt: TGTGCCAGCAGTGAAACGTTTGCAGGGTCCGGAAACACCATATATTTT

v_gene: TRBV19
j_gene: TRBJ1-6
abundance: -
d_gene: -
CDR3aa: CASSIPGTNSPLHF
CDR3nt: TGTGCCAGTAGTATACCCGGTACTAATTCACCCCTCCACTTT

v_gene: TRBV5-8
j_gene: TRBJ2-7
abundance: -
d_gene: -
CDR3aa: CASSLPRLDSYEQYF
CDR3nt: TGTGCCAGCAGCTTGCCGCGGTTAGATTCCTACGAGCAGTACTTC

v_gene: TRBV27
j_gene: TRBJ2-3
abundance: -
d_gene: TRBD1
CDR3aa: CASSAAPRGTQYF
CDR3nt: TGTGCCAGCAGCGCTGCCCCCAGGGGGACGCAGTATTTT

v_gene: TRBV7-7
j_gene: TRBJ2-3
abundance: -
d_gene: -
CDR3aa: CASSLSGTDTQYF
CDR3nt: TGTGCTAGCAGCTTAAGCGGTACAGATACGCAGTATTTT

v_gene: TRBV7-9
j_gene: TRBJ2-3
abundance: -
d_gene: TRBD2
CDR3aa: CASSPPGLAGGGIDTQYF
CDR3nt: TGTGCCAGCAGCCCCCCGGGACTAGCGGGGGGCGGGATAGATACGCAGTATTTT

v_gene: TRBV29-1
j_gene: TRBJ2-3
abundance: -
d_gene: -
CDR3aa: CSVDWGGSDTQYF
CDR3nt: TGCAGCGTTGATTGGGGGGGCTCAGATACGCAGTATTTT

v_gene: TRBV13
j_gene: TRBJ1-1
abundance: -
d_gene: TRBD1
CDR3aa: CASSPTGGWGTEAFF
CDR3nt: TGTGCCAGCAGCCCGACAGGGGGCTGGGGCACTGAAGCTTTCTTT

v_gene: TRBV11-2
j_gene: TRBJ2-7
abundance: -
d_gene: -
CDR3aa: CASGSLVRAYEQYF
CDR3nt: TGTGCCAGCGGATCACTAGTGAGGGCCTACGAGCAGTACTTC

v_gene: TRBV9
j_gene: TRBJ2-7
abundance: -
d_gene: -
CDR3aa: CASSVDTGYSYEQYF
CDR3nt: TGTGCCAGCAGCGTAGACACAGGGTATTCCTACGAGCAGTACTTC

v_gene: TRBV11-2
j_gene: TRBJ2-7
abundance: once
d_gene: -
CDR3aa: CASSLDQPSRQYF
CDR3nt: TGTGCCAGCAGCTTAGATCAACCCTCCAGGCAGTACTTC

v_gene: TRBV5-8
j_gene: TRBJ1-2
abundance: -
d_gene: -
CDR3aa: CASSVRPGGYTF
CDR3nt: TGTGCCAGCAGCGTTCGCCCGGGGGGCTACACCTTC

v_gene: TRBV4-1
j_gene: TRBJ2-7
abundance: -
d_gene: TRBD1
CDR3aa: CASSPGQGATSYEQYF
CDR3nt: TGCGCCAGCAGCCCGGGACAGGGTGCCACCTCCTACGAGCAGTACTTC

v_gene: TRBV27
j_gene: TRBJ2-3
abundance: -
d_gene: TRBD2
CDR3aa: CASSLVQLAGGSTDTQYF
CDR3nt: TGTGCCAGCAGTTTAGTCCAGCTAGCGGGGGGCAGCACAGATACGCAGTATTTT

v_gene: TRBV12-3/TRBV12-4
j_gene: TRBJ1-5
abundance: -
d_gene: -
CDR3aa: CASRRTGNQPQHF
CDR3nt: TGTGCCAGCAGACGTACTGGCAATCAGCCCCAGCATTTT

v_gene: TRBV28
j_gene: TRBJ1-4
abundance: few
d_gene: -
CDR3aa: CASSLSGPNEKLFF
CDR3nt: TGTGCCAGCAGTTTATCTGGGCCTAATGAAAAACTGTTTTTT

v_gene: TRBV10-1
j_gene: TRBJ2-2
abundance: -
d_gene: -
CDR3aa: CASRLRERELGGELFF
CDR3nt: TGCGCCAGCAGACTGCGTGAGAGGGAATTGGGCGGGGAGCTGTTTTTT

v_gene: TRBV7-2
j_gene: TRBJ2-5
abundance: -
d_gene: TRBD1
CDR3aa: CASSLGVGTGGWNQYF
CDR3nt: TGTGCCAGCAGCTTAGGAGTGGGGACAGGGGGCTGGAACCAGTACTTC

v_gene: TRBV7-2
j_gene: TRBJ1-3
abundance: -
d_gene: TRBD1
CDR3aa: CASSPDRVGNTIYF
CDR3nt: TGTGCCAGCAGCCCTGACAGGGTGGGAAACACCATATATTTT

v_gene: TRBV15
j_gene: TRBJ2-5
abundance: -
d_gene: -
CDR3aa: CATSSLNRQETQYF
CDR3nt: TGTGCCACCAGCTCACTAAACCGGCAAGAGACCCAGTACTTC

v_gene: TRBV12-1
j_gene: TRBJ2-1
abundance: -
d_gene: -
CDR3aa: CASRGAGRLTSYNEQFF
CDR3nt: TGTGCCAGCAGGGGGGCCGGGCGCTTAACCTCCTACAATGAGCAGTTCTTC

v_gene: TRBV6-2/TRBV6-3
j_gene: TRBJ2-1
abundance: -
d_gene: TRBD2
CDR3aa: CASSYLAGGQNEQFF
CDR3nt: TGTGCCAGCAGTTACCTAGCGGGGGGGCAGAATGAGCAGTTCTTC

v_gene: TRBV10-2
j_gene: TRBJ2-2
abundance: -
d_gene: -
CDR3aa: CASSFSGENTGELFF
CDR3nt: TGCGCCAGCAGTTTTTCCGGGGAGAACACCGGGGAGCTGTTTTTT

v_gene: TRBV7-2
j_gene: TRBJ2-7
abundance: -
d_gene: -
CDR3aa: CASSFLQGSEQYF
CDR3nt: TGTGCCAGCAGCTTTCTTCAGGGCAGCGAGCAGTACTTC

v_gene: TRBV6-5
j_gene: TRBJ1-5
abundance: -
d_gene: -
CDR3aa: CASSPIYSNQPQHF
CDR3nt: TGTGCCAGCAGTCCCATCTATAGCAATCAGCCCCAGCATTTT